Listed below are T cell receptor beta chains from one sample, sequenced in a study of T-cell reconstitution after alpha-beta-depleted transplantation in children. TCRdb ran MiXCR on the PCR reads and lists one entry per CDR3 protein. This sample carries about 580,000 distinct CDR3 sequences, 23% of them seen once, and the ten largest clones take 12% to 15%. This specimen consisted of PBMCs, mostly from graft donor cells, obtained 360 days after TCRalphabeta/CD19-depleted stem cell transplant. The receptors come from a boy under two years old who had a stem cell transplant for acute myeloid leukemia, so the T cells may come from the graft donor. The CDR3 runs from the conserved cysteine through the conserved F or W. The D gene is left open where the match is weak. Part of the rows lack a size; the others show once, few, many or a class for expanded clones.

J: TRBJ2-4; D: .; size: many; V: TRBV2; CDR3: CASSLNRVDKNIQYF; DNA: TGTGCCAGCAGTCTTAACAGGGTGGACAAAAACATTCAGTACTTC
J: TRBJ2-1; D: TRBD1; size: .; V: TRBV20-1; CDR3: CSARNRGRFHEQFF; DNA: TGCAGTGCTAGGAACAGGGGGCGCTTCCATGAGCAGTTCTTC
J: TRBJ2-1; D: TRBD2; size: .; V: TRBV20-1; CDR3: CSARDQGPSGAYNEQFF; DNA: TGCAGTGCTAGAGATCAAGGCCCTAGCGGAGCCTACAATGAGCAGTTCTTC
J: TRBJ1-5; D: .; size: .; V: TRBV7-9; CDR3: CASSLEATGNQPQHF; DNA: TGTGCCAGCAGCTTAGAAGCAACAGGAAATCAGCCCCAGCATTTT
J: TRBJ1-5; D: .; size: .; V: TRBV21-1; CDR3: CASSKCLTVNQPQHF; DNA: TGTGCCAGCAGCAAATGTTTAACGGTTAATCAGCCCCAGCATTTT
J: TRBJ2-3; D: .; size: few; V: TRBV12-3/TRBV12-4; CDR3: CASSFYRTSTDTQYF; DNA: TGTGCCAGCAGTTTTTATCGGACTAGCACAGATACGCAGTATTTT
J: TRBJ2-7; D: .; size: few; V: TRBV7-2; CDR3: CASSLEVGYEQYF; DNA: TGTGCCAGCAGCTTAGAGGTAGGCTACGAGCAGTACTTC
J: TRBJ2-7; D: TRBD2; size: .; V: TRBV5-1; CDR3: CASSSGTSGPYEQYF; DNA: TGCGCCAGCAGCTCTGGGACTAGCGGTCCCTACGAGCAGTACTTC
J: TRBJ2-3; D: TRBD1; size: few; V: TRBV5-1; CDR3: CASSFLGQSTDTQYF; DNA: TGCGCCAGCAGCTTTCTGGGACAGTCCACAGATACGCAGTATTTT
J: TRBJ2-5; D: .; size: .; V: TRBV4-1; CDR3: CASSQELRLEETQYF; DNA: TGCGCCAGCAGCCAAGAACTCCGGTTGGAAGAGACCCAGTACTTC
J: TRBJ2-6; D: TRBD1; size: many; V: TRBV12-3/TRBV12-4; CDR3: CASSLTGWYGANVLTF; DNA: TGTGCCAGCAGTTTGACAGGGTGGTACGGGGCCAACGTCCTGACTTTC
J: TRBJ2-7; D: TRBD2; size: many; V: TRBV5-1; CDR3: CASSLTGGLYYEQYF; DNA: TGCGCCAGCAGCTTAACGGGGGGATTGTACTACGAGCAGTACTTC
J: TRBJ1-1; D: .; size: many; V: TRBV18; CDR3: CASSADANTEAFF; DNA: TGTGCCAGCTCCGCGGACGCTAACACTGAAGCTTTCTTT
J: TRBJ2-1; D: .; size: many; V: TRBV5-6; CDR3: CASSDPSYNEQFF; DNA: TGTGCCAGCAGCGACCCGTCCTACAATGAGCAGTTCTTC
J: TRBJ2-7; D: .; size: many; V: TRBV27; CDR3: CASSFSTGYEQYF; DNA: TGTGCCAGCAGTTTTAGTACAGGTTACGAGCAGTACTTC
J: TRBJ2-7; D: TRBD1; size: .; V: TRBV12-3/TRBV12-4; CDR3: CASSLRTGGAGGYEQYF; DNA: TGTGCCAGCAGTTTACGGACAGGGGGCGCGGGGGGCTACGAGCAGTACTTC
J: TRBJ2-3; D: TRBD1; size: .; V: TRBV12-3/TRBV12-4; CDR3: CASKFGNRGLIHTDTQYF; DNA: TGTGCCAGCAAGTTTGGGAACAGGGGGCTAATCCACACAGATACGCAGTATTTT
J: TRBJ1-1; D: .; size: few; V: TRBV9; CDR3: CASSTQGQTEAFF; DNA: TGTGCCAGCAGCACACAGGGTCAAACTGAAGCTTTCTTT
J: TRBJ1-2; D: .; size: many; V: TRBV4-3; CDR3: CASSVQGGGYTF; DNA: TGCGCCAGCTCAGTTCAGGGAGGTGGCTACACCTTC
J: TRBJ2-5; D: .; size: few; V: TRBV20-1; CDR3: CSAHVIKTGRGLETQYF; DNA: TGCAGTGCCCACGTTATAAAGACCGGACGGGGGCTTGAGACCCAGTACTTC
J: TRBJ2-5; D: TRBD2; size: .; V: TRBV30; CDR3: CAWSVPGTSGPETQYF; DNA: TGTGCCTGGAGTGTACCCGGGACTAGCGGGCCGGAGACCCAGTACTTC
J: TRBJ2-3; D: .; size: .; V: TRBV12-3/TRBV12-4; CDR3: CASTRGGRLHRDTQYF; DNA: TGTGCCAGCACCAGGGGAGGGAGGTTACATAGGGATACGCAGTATTTT
J: TRBJ2-1; D: .; size: many; V: TRBV7-9; CDR3: CASSPRGPDNEQFF; DNA: TGTGCCAGCAGCCCGAGAGGACCAGACAATGAGCAGTTCTTC
J: TRBJ2-3; D: TRBD2; size: .; V: TRBV6-1; CDR3: CASVGAGIRNTQYF; DNA: TGTGCCAGCGTAGGAGCGGGGATCCGAAATACGCAGTATTTT